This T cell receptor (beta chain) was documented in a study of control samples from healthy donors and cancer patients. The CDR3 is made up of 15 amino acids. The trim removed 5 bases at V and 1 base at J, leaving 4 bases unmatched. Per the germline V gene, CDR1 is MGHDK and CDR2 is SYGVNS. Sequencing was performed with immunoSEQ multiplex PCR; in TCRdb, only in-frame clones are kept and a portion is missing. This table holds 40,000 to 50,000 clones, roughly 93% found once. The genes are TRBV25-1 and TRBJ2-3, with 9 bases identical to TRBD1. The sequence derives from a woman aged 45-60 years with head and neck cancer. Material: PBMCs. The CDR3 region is CASSSRTGGTDTQYF. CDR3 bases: TGTGCCAGCAGTTCACGGACAGGGGGCACAGATACGCAGTATTTT.